This TCR beta chain was sequenced in a study of lymphopenia after photon versus proton radiotherapy. Study-level results: Post-nadir diversity loss with photons came from oligoclonal expansion, particularly CD8+ Temra cells. Larger post-nadir TCR diversity loss correlated inversely with survival in deceased patients. Photon-treated patients lost naive T cells and TCR diversity; proton-treated stayed stable. Authors raise, but do not show, better survival with proton therapy.

Turning to this clone: Its antigen is not identified.

The CDR3 runs to 13 residues. V was clipped by 6 bases and J by 9 bases, with 17 bases between them. Per the germline V gene, CDR1 is MDHEN and CDR2 is SYDVKM. Measured with immunoSEQ multiplex PCR; TCRdb has only the in-frame clones, and not every one. In the table there are roughly 4,700 clones, around 88% of which are singletons. The source is an elderly man with cholangiocarcinoma. Sequenced here: peripheral blood, sampled from a patient treated with photon-based radiotherapy. The rearrangement uses TRBV28 and TRBJ1-2, with TRBD1 as a possible D gene (5 bases). The CDR3 reads CASSPRGRSSYTF. CDR3 nucleotide sequence: TGTGCCAGCAGCCCACGGGGACGTAGTAGCTACACCTTC.